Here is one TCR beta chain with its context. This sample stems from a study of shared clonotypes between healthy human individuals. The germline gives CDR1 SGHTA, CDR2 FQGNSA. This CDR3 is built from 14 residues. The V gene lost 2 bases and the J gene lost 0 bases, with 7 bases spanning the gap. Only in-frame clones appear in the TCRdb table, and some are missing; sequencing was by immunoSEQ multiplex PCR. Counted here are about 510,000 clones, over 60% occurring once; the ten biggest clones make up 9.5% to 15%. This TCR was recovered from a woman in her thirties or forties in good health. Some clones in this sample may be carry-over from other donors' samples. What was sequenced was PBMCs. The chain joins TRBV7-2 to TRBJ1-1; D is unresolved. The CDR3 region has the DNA TGTGCCAGCAGCTTATGGCTTATGAACACTGAAGCTTTCTTT. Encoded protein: CASSLWLMNTEAFF.